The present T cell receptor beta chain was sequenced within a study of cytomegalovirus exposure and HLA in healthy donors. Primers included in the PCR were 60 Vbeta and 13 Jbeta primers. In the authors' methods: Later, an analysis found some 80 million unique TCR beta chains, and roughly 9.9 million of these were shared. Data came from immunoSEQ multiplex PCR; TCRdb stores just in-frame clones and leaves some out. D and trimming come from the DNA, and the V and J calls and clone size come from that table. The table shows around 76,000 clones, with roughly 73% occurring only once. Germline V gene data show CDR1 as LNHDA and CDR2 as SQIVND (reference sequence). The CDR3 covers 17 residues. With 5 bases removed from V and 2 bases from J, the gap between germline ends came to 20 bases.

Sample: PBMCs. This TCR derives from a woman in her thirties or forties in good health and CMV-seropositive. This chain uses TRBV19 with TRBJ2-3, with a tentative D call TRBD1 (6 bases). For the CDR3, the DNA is TGTGCCAGTAGTGCGAGGCAGCTCAGGGGACCCACAGATACGCAGTATTTT. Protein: CASSARQLRGPTDTQYF.